The next 7 T cell receptor beta chains were all read from a single sample in a study of T cell repertoires in cytomegalovirus infection. A single record per CDR3 protein comes from TCRdb applying MiXCR to the reads. The sample includes some 300,000 distinct CDR3 sequences, around 9.6% seen only once; the top ten take around 2.4%. Specimen: PBMCs. The receptors come from a human donor in good health (CMV status not recorded). Some clones in this sample may be carry-over from other donors' samples.

This clonotype has ten or more counts. The rearrangement links TRBV28 to TRBJ1-1; D possibly corresponds to TRBD1 (5 bases). Deletions cut 3 bases from V and 3 bases from J, with 8 bases between. Germline-derived CDR1 and CDR2 are MDHEN and SYDVKM. The CDR3 consists of 13 residues. CDR3: CASSLGVDTEAFF. Written as DNA, the CDR3 is TGTGCCAGCAGTTTGGGGGTCGACACTGAAGCTTTCTTT.

This rearrangement joins TRBV19 to TRBJ1-1; 8 bases line up with TRBD1. The CDR3 has 12 residues. CDR1 LNHDA and CDR2 SQIVND come from the germline V gene (reference sequence). Unmatched junction bases numbered 9, after V lost 7 bases and J lost 11 bases. CDR3 DNA sequence: TGTGCCAGTAAGAAATCAGGGGGCGATGCTTTCTTT. It yields the protein CASKKSGGDAFF.

The chain has TRBV20-1 and TRBJ2-3; D may correspond to TRBD1 or TRBD2 (5 bases each). This CDR3 is built from 14 residues. The germline V gene has CDR1 DFQATT and CDR2 SNEGSKA (reference sequence). V was trimmed by 0 bases and J by 0 bases, leaving 7 bases between them. The CDR3, as DNA: TGCAGTGCTAGAGAGGGGGTTAGCACAGATACGCAGTATTTT. Its translation is CSAREGVSTDTQYF.

This clonotype was observed at least ten times. This chain uses TRBV20-1 with TRBJ1-1; D possibly corresponds to TRBD1 (6 bases). Germline CDR1 DFQATT, CDR2 SNEGSKA (reference sequence). The length of the CDR3 is 11 residues. V lost 6 bases to trimming and J lost 11 bases, with 16 bases between them. The CDR3: CSAPFSGVAFF. CDR3 DNA sequence: TGCAGTGCCCCCTTTTCAGGGGTGGCTTTCTTT.

This clonotype was counted ten times or more. The CDR3 sequence: CASSPSRQGSSTDTQYF. In nucleotides, the CDR3 is TGTGCCAGCTCACCATCCCGACAGGGATCGAGCACAGATACGCAGTATTTT. V is TRBV18 and J is TRBJ2-3; 7 bases map to TRBD1. J gave up 0 bases and V 2 bases, and 8 bases lay outside the gene matches. Germline V gives CDR1 KGHSH, CDR2 LQKENI. CDR3 size: 17 residues. Complete variable domain (other parts from reference TRBV18 and TRBJ2-3): NAGVMQNPRHLVRRRGQEARLRCSPMKGHSHVYWYRQLPEEGLKFMVYLQKENIIDESGMPKERFSAEFPKEGPSILRIQQVVRGDSAAYFCASSPSRQGSSTDTQYFGPGTRLTVL.

This clonotype was seen more than once but under ten times. This chain joins TRBV20-1 and TRBJ2-7, with TRBD2 matching over 12 bases. This CDR3 comprises 16 residues. CDR1 and CDR2 from the germline V gene are DFQATT and SNEGSKA (reference sequence). Trimming removed 0 bases from V and 2 bases from J; junction bases left unmatched: 5. The DNA for the CDR3 is TGCAGTGCTAGAGACTCGACTAGCGGGGGAACCTACGAGCAGTACGTC. Protein product: CSARDSTSGGTYEQYV.

The rearrangement joins TRBV5-6 to TRBJ2-7; unclear D gene. The CDR3 consists of 14 residues. The germline V gene encodes CDR1 SGHDT and CDR2 YYEEEE. Trimming removed 6 bases at V and 0 bases at J, with 13 bases between. The CDR3 region is CASTPSGYSYEQYV. The CDR3 nucleotides read TGTGCCAGCACCCCTTCGGGCTACTCCTACGAGCAGTACGTC.